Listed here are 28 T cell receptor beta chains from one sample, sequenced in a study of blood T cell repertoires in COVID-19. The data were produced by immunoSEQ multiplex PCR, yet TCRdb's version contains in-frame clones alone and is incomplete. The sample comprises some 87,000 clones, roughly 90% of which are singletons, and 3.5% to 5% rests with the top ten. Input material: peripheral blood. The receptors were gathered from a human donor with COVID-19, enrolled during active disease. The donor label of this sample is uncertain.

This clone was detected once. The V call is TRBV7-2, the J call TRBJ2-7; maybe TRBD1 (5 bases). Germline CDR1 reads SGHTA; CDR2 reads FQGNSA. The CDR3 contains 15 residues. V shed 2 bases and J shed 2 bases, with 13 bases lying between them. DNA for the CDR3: TGTGCCAGCAGCTTAACGACAGCGTCCGCCTACGAGCAGTACTTC. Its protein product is CASSLTTASAYEQYF.

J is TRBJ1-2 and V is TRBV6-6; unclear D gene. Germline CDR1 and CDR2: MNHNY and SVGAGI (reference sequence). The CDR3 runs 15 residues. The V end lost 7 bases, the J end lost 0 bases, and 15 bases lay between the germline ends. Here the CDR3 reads CASTHPEDSNYGYTF. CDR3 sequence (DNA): TGTGCCAGCACACATCCGGAGGATTCTAACTATGGCTACACCTTC.

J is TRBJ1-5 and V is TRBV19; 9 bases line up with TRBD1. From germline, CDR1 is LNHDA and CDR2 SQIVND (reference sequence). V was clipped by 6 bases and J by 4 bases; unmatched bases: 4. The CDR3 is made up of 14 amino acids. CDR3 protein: CASSSTGGNQPQHF. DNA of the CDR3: TGTGCCAGTAGCTCGACAGGGGGAAATCAGCCCCAGCATTTT.

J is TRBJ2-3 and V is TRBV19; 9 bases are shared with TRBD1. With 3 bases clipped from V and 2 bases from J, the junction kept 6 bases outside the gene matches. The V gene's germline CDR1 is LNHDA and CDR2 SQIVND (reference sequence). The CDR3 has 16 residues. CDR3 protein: CASSILQGAHTDTQYF. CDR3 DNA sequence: TGTGCCAGTAGTATCTTACAGGGGGCCCACACAGATACGCAGTATTTT.

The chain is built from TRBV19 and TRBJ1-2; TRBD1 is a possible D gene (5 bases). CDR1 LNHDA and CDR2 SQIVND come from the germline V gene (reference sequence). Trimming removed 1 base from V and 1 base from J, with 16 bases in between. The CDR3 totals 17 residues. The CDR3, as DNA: TGTGCCAGTAGTATAGGAAGTTTAGGGGCAAGTAACTATGGCTACACCTTC. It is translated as CASSIGSLGASNYGYTF.

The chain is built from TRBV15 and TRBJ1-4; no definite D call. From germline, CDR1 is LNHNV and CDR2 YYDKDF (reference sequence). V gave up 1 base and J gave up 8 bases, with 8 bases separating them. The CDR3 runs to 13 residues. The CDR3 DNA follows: TGTGCCACCAGCAGAGGGGAGCGGGAAAAACTGTTTTTT. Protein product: CATSRGEREKLFF.

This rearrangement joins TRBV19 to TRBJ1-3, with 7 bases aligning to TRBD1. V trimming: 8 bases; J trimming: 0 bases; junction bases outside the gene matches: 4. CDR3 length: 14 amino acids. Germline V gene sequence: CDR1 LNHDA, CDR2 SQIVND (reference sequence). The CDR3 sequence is CASSGQFSGNTIYF. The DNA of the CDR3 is TGTGCCAGTTCGGGACAGTTCTCTGGAAACACCATATATTTT.

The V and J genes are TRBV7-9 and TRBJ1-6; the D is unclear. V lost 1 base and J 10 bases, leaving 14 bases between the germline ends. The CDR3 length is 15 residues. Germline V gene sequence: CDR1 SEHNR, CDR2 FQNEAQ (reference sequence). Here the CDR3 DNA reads TGTGCCAGCAGCTTAGTCGACCCGGCGGTGTCACCCCTCCACTTT. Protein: CASSLVDPAVSPLHF.

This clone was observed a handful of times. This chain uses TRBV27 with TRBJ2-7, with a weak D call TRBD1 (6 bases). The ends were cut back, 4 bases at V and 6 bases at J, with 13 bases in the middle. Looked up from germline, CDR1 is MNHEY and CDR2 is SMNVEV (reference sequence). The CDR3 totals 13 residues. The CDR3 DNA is TGTGCCAGCAGTTCTTACAGGGTTGGCGAGCAGTACTTC. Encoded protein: CASSSYRVGEQYF.

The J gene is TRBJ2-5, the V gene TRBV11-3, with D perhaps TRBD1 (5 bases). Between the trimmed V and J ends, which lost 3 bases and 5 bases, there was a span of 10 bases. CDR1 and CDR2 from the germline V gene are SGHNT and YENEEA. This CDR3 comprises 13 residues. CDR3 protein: CASSFEAGETQYF. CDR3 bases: TGTGCCAGCAGCTTTGAGGCAGGGGAGACCCAGTACTTC. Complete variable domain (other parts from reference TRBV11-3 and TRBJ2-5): EAGVVQSPRYKIIEKKQPVAFWCNPISGHNTLYWYLQNLGQGPELLIRYENEEAVDDSQLPKDRFSAERLKGVDSTLKIQPAELGDSAVYLCASSFEAGETQYFGPGTRLLVL.

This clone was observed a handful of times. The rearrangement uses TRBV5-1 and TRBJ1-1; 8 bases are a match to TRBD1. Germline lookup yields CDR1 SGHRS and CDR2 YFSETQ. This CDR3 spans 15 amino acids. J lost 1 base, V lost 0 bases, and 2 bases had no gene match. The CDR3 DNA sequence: TGCGCCAGCAGCTTGGTCACAGGGGGGAACACTGAAGCTTTCTTT. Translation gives CASSLVTGGNTEAFF.

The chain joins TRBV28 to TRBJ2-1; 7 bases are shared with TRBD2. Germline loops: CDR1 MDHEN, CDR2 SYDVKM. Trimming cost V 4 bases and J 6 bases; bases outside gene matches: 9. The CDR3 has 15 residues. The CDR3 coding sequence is TGTGCCAGCAGTTGGGCGGGGGAGGGCCGCAATGAGCAGTTCTTC. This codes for CASSWAGEGRNEQFF. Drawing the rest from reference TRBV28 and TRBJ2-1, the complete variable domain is DVKVTQSSRYLVKRTGEKVFLECVQDMDHENMFWYRQDPGLGLRLIYFSYDVKMKEKGDIPEGYSVSREKKERFSLILESASTNQTSMYLCASSWAGEGRNEQFFGPGTRLTVL.

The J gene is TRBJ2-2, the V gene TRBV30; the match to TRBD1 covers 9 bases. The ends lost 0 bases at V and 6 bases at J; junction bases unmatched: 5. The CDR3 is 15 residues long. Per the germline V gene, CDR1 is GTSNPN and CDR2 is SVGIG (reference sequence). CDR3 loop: CAWSVTQGAAGELFF. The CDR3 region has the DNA TGTGCCTGGAGTGTCACACAGGGGGCTGCCGGGGAGCTGTTTTTT.

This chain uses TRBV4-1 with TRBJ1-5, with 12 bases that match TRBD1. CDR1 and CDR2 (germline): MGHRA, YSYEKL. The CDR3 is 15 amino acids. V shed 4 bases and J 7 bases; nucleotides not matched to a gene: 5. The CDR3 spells CASSRGQGAEQPQHF. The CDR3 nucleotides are TGCGCCAGCAGCCGGGGACAGGGGGCCGAGCAGCCCCAGCATTTT.

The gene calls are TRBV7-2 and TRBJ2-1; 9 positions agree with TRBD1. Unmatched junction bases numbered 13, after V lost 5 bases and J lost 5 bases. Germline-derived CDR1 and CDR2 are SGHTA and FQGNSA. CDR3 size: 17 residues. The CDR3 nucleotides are TGTGCCAGCAGCATAAAAACCGGGACAGGGAGAAACAATGAGCAGTTCTTC. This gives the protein CASSIKTGTGRNNEQFF.

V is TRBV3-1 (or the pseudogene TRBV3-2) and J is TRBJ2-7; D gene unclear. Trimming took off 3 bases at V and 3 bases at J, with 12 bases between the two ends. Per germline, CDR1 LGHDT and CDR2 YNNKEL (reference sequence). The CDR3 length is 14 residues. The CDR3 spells CASSHGRLFYEQYF. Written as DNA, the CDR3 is TGTGCCAGCAGCCATGGCCGACTGTTCTACGAGCAGTACTTC.

In DNA form, the CDR3 reads TGTGCCAGCAGCTTAACAGGGGGCGGGATCGATACGCAGTATTTT. It specifies CASSLTGGGIDTQYF. The chain recombines TRBV5-8 with TRBJ2-3, with 9 bases fitting TRBD1. CDR1 is SGHTS, CDR2 YDEGEE, per germline. This CDR3 has 15 amino acids. The J segment lost 6 bases and the V segment lost 2 bases, leaving 7 bases of the junction unmatched.

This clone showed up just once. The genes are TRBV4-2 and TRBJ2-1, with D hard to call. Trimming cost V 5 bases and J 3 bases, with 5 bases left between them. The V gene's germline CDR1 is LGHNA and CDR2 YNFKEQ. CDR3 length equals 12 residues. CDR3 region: CASSVHYNEQFF. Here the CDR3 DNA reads TGTGCCAGCAGCGTTCACTACAATGAGCAGTTCTTC.

The CDR3 here is CAWSRTGDQPQHF. The CDR3 nucleotides read TGTGCCTGGAGTAGGACAGGGGATCAGCCCCAGCATTTT. J is TRBJ1-5 and V is TRBV30; TRBD1 aligns across 9 bases. The CDR3 has 13 residues. The V gene end was trimmed by 2 bases and the J gene end by 5 bases; junction bases not matched to a gene: 1. Germline-derived CDR1 and CDR2 are GTSNPN and SVGIG (reference sequence).

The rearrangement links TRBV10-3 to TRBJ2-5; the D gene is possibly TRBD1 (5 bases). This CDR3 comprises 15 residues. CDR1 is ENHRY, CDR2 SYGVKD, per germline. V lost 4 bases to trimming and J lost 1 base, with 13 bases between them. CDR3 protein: CAISAPSQGQETQYF. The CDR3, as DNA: TGTGCCATCAGTGCCCCGAGCCAGGGCCAAGAGACCCAGTACTTC.

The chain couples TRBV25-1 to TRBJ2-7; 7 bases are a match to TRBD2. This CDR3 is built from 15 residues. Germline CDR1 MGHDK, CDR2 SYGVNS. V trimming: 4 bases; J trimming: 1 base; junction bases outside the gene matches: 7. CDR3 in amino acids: CASSGSGTGSYEQYF. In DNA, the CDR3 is TGTGCCAGCAGTGGGAGCGGGACCGGATCCTACGAGCAGTACTTC.

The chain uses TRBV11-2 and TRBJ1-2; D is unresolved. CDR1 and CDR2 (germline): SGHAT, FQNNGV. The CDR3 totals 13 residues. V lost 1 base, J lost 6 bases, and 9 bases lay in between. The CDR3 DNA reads TGTGCCAGCAGCTTAGTCGGCGGGAATGGCTACACCTTC. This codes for CASSLVGGNGYTF. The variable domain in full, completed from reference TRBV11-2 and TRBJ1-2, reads EAGVAQSPRYKIIEKRQSVAFWCNPISGHATLYWYQQILGQGPKLLIQFQNNGVVDDSQLPKDRFSAERLKGVDSTLKIQPAKLEDSAVYLCASSLVGGNGYTFGSGTRLTVV.

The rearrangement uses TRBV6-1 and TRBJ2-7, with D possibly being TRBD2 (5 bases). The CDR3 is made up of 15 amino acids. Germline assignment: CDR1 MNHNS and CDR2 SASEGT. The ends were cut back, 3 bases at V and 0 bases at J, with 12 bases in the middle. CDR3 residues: CASSDIRTDSYEQYF. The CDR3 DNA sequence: TGTGCCAGCAGTGATATCAGGACTGACTCCTACGAGCAGTACTTC.

CDR3 region: CASIPLDCGRDLPNEQFF. DNA for the CDR3: TGCGCCAGCATCCCCCTTGATTGCGGGAGGGATCTACCCAATGAGCAGTTCTTC. This chain connects TRBV10-1 to TRBJ2-1, with 9 bases matching TRBD2. V was pared by 7 bases and J by 6 bases, with 19 bases of the junction left unmatched. The CDR3 has 18 residues. The V gene's germline CDR1 is WNHNN and CDR2 SYGVQD (reference sequence).

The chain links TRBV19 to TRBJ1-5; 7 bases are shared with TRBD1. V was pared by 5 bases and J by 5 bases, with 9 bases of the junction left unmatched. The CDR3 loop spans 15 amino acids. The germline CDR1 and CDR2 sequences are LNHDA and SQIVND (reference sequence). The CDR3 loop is CASSPLGQDYQPQHF. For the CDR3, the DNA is TGTGCCAGTAGTCCACTAGGACAGGATTATCAGCCCCAGCATTTT.

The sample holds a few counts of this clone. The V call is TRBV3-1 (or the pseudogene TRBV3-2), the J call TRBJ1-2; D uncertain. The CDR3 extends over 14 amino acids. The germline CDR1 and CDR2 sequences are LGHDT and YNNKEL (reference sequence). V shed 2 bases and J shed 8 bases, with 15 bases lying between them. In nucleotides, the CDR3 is TGTGCCAGCAGCCAACTTAACCGTGGTAGCGGCTACACCTTC. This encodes CASSQLNRGSGYTF.

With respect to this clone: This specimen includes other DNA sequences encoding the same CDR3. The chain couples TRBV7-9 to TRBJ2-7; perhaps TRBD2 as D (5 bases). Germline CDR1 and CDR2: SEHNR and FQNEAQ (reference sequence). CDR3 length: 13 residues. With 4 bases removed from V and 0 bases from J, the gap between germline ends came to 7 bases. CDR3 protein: CASSSRDSYEQYF. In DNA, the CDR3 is TGTGCCAGCAGCTCTCGGGACTCCTACGAGCAGTACTTC.

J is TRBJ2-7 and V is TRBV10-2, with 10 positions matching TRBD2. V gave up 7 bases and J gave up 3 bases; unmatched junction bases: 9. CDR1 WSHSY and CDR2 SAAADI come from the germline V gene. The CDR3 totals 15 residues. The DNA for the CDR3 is TGCGCCAGCAAGTTTCTAGCGGGAGCTATCTACGAGCAGTACTTC. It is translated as CASKFLAGAIYEQYF.